The 24 T cell receptor beta chains listed next were all sequenced from one sample in a study of blood T cell repertoires in COVID-19 (dated by TCRdb to 2018 to 2021). Libraries were made using the immunoSEQ multiplex PCR assay. As stored in TCRdb, this immuneACCESS dataset retains in-frame rearrangements with V and J assigned. A fraction of the clones does not appear; measured against another copy, unresolved V genes explain less than half of the discrepancy, and the remainder lacks a known reason. The table for this sample lists 150,000 to 180,000 clones; about four fifths of them were counted only once. The ten largest clonotypes hold approximately 30% of the sample. Sample: peripheral blood. Receptor source: a woman aged 55-75 years with acute or convalescent COVID-19.

This clone was seen more than once but under ten times. The rearrangement links TRBV5-1 to TRBJ2-1; 8 nucleotides align to TRBD1. After removal of 3 bases from V and 3 bases from J, the junction contained 8 bases not matched to a gene. Looked up from germline, CDR1 is SGHRS and CDR2 is YFSETQ. The CDR3 extends over 16 amino acids. This CDR3 is CASSSSDRGVYNEQFF. CDR3 DNA: TGCGCCAGCAGCTCTAGCGACAGGGGAGTCTACAATGAGCAGTTCTTC.

Only a few counts were recorded for this clone. This chain joins TRBV7-9 and TRBJ1-2; D is undetermined. V dropped 5 bases and J dropped 6 bases, with 10 bases sitting between them. The CDR3 extends over 12 amino acids. Germline V gene sequence: CDR1 SEHNR, CDR2 FQNEAQ (reference sequence). CDR3 region: CASSTARNGYTF. CDR3 coding DNA: TGTGCCAGCAGCACAGCCAGGAATGGCTACACCTTC.

This chain joins TRBV23-1 and TRBJ1-2; 9 bases fit TRBD1. TRBV23-1 is flagged as an ORF with uncertain function. The CDR3 spans 15 residues. Germline trimming cut 2 bases from V and 4 bases from J; bases unmatched to any gene: 5. For the CDR3, the DNA is TGCGCCAGCAGTCAAGTGACAGGGGGAAGCTATGGCTACACCTTC. It specifies CASSQVTGGSYGYTF.

This clone occurred once. This chain connects TRBV15 to TRBJ1-1, with 7 bases matching TRBD1. The V segment lost 0 bases and the J segment 8 bases; nucleotides outside the gene matches: 9. CDR1 and CDR2 (germline): LNHNV, YYDKDF (reference sequence). The CDR3 runs 15 residues. CDR3 bases: TGTGCCACCAGCAGAGATAAGGGGGCGCTGAACGAAGCTTTCTTT. Its translation is CATSRDKGALNEAFF.

The V call is TRBV7-2, the J call TRBJ1-5, with a weak D call TRBD1 (6 bases). V lost 8 bases and J lost 4, with 21 bases in between. CDR3 length equals 16 residues. Germline CDR1 is SGHTA and CDR2 is FQGNSA. The CDR3 nucleotides read TGTGCCAGCTTTGCCCTCCAGGGGTGGGGGAATCAGCCCCAGCATTTT. Translating it yields CASFALQGWGNQPQHF. The complete variable domain, with remaining parts taken from reference TRBV7-2 and TRBJ1-5, reads GAGVSQSPSNKVTEKGKDVELRCDPISGHTALYWYRQSLGQGLEFLIYFQGNSAPDKSGLPSDRFSAERTGGSVSTLTIQRTQQEDSAVYLCASFALQGWGNQPQHFGDGTRLSIL.

This clone was seen just once. The rearrangement uses TRBV5-1 and TRBJ2-5; 8 bases map to TRBD1. V lost 5 bases and J lost 4; bases outside the gene matches: 4. CDR1 and CDR2 from the germline V gene are SGHRS and YFSETQ. There are 13 residues in the CDR3. The CDR3 sequence: CASSTRGPETQYF. The CDR3, as DNA: TGCGCCAGCAGTACCAGGGGGCCAGAGACCCAGTACTTC.

The chain has TRBV10-3 and TRBJ2-3; 7 nucleotides agree with TRBD2. The CDR3 covers 15 residues. Germline CDR1 reads ENHRY; CDR2 reads SYGVKD. The junction had 7 bases not matched to a gene; V was cut back by 3 bases and J by 4 bases. Here the CDR3 reads CAISENGGGPDTQYF. CDR3 DNA: TGTGCCATCAGTGAAAACGGCGGGGGTCCAGATACGCAGTATTTT.

This clone was counted only a few times. The chain combines TRBV24-1 with TRBJ1-5, with D possibly being TRBD1 (5 bases). The CDR3 contains 16 residues. The ends were cut back, 12 bases at V and 2 bases at J, with 22 bases in the middle. CDR1 and CDR2 (germline): KGHDR, SFDVKD. CDR3 protein: CAVGTPRKEGNQPQHF. The CDR3 DNA follows: TGTGCCGTCGGGACTCCGAGGAAAGAGGGCAATCAGCCCCAGCATTTT.

The CDR3 reads CATSRAGGENTEAFF. CDR3 bases: TGTGCCACCAGCAGAGCCGGGGGTGAGAACACTGAAGCTTTCTTT. The V gene is TRBV15, the J gene TRBJ1-1; possible D gene TRBD1, 5 bases. This CDR3 spans 15 amino acids. V lost 1 base to trimming and J lost 1 base, with 10 bases between them. CDR1 is LNHNV, CDR2 YYDKDF, per germline (reference sequence).

V gene TRBV11-3 combines with J gene TRBJ1-5, with TRBD1 identical over 10 bases. This CDR3 comprises 17 residues. From germline, CDR1 is SGHNT and CDR2 YENEEA. V trimming: 5 bases; J trimming: 9 bases; junction bases outside the gene matches: 16. Here the CDR3 reads CASSHQTGTGAEGPQHF. The DNA of the CDR3 is TGTGCCAGCAGCCACCAAACCGGGACAGGGGCCGAGGGGCCCCAGCATTTT.

The table lists this clone with a few counts. The V call is TRBV2, the J call TRBJ1-5; D gene uncertain. From germline, CDR1 is SNHLY and CDR2 FYNNEI. The CDR3 is 14 amino acids. V lost 6 bases to trimming and J lost 4 bases, with 13 bases between them. This CDR3 is CASSERAINQPQHF. CDR3 bases: TGTGCCAGCAGCGAGCGGGCCATTAATCAGCCCCAGCATTTT.

The chain carries TRBV7-3 and TRBJ2-1, with 10 nucleotides matching TRBD1. This CDR3 comprises 16 residues. CDR1 SGHTA and CDR2 FQGTGA come from the germline V gene. The V segment lost 5 bases and the J segment 10 bases; nucleotides outside the gene matches: 14. This CDR3 is CASSPRPGTGAVEQFF. The CDR3 DNA follows: TGTGCCAGCAGCCCACGTCCCGGGACAGGGGCGGTCGAGCAGTTCTTC.

This clone was detected only a few times. This chain connects TRBV3-1 (or the pseudogene TRBV3-2) to TRBJ1-2; 9 bases map to TRBD1. In germline, CDR1 is LGHDT, CDR2 YNNKEL (reference sequence). CDR3 size: 16 residues. V was pared by 6 bases and J by 5 bases, with 13 bases of the junction left unmatched. CDR3: CASSRIRDRDPYGYTF. The CDR3, as DNA: TGTGCCAGCAGTCGAATCCGGGACAGGGACCCTTATGGCTACACCTTC.

The chain combines TRBV19 with TRBJ1-5; maybe TRBD1 (5 bases). Looked up from germline, CDR1 is LNHDA and CDR2 is SQIVND (reference sequence). The CDR3 runs to 16 residues. Trimming pared 4 bases from V and 0 bases from J, leaving 13 bases between. CDR3: CASSTQGTVSNQPQHF. The CDR3 bases are TGTGCCAGTAGTACCCAGGGCACGGTTAGCAATCAGCCCCAGCATTTT.

This chain joins TRBV7-2 and TRBJ2-5; no clear D gene. In germline, CDR1 is SGHTA, CDR2 FQGNSA. Trimming cost V 3 bases and J 4 bases, with 18 bases left between them. This CDR3 spans 16 amino acids. CDR3 DNA: TGTGCCAGCAGCTTTACCCGACAAACCCTCTCAGAGACCCAGTACTTC. The encoded protein is CASSFTRQTLSETQYF.

V gene TRBV20-1 combines with J gene TRBJ1-2; D call uncertain. Trimming shortened V by 5 bases and J by 6 bases, and 10 bases separated the two germline ends. Germline CDR1 is DFQATT and CDR2 is SNEGSKA (reference sequence). CDR3 length: 11 residues. The CDR3 sequence is CSAPVLNGYTF. In nucleotides, the CDR3 is TGCAGTGCTCCGGTGCTCAATGGCTACACCTTC.

The V call is TRBV11-3, the J call TRBJ2-1, with TRBD2 matching over 10 bases. J was trimmed by 3 bases and V by 1 base; bases with no gene match: 6. Germline CDR1 reads SGHNT; CDR2 reads YENEEA. This CDR3 is built from 17 residues. This chain's CDR3 is CASSLVASGGLYNEQFF. The CDR3 coding sequence is TGTGCCAGCAGCTTAGTTGCTAGCGGGGGCCTCTACAATGAGCAGTTCTTC.

This chain connects TRBV10-2 to TRBJ2-5; TRBD2 might be the D (5 bases). CDR3 length: 12 residues. The germline V and J ends were trimmed by 5 bases and 5 bases, with 9 bases remaining between them. Germline CDR1 is WSHSY and CDR2 is SAAADI. The DNA of the CDR3 is TGCGCCAGCAGTCCGACTAACGAGACCCAGTACTTC. Its translation: CASSPTNETQYF.

J is TRBJ1-2 and V is TRBV27; D possibly corresponds to TRBD1 (6 bases). V was cut by 5 bases and J by 7 bases, with 17 bases left in between. Germline V gene lookup returns CDR1 MNHEY and CDR2 SMNVEV (reference sequence). There are 14 residues in the CDR3. This chain's CDR3 is CASSLIRDTPGYTF. The CDR3 nucleotides read TGTGCCAGCAGTCTAATCAGGGACACGCCTGGCTACACCTTC.

The rearrangement uses TRBV3-1 (or the pseudogene TRBV3-2) and TRBJ2-5, with 15 bases aligning to TRBD2. The germline CDR1 and CDR2 sequences are LGHDT and YNNKEL (reference sequence). V was clipped by 1 base and J by 7 bases; unmatched bases: 13. CDR3 length: 19 amino acids. CDR3 nucleotide sequence: TGTGCCAGCAGCCAAGCCACCGCCGGGACTAGCGGGGGGCGGGGGACCCAGTACTTC. This codes for CASSQATAGTSGGRGTQYF.

The rearrangement joins TRBV2 to TRBJ1-6; the match to TRBD1 covers 7 bases. V shed 6 bases, J shed 0 bases, and the junction held 8 bases outside the gene matches. The germline V gene has CDR1 SNHLY and CDR2 FYNNEI. The CDR3 spans 17 residues. The CDR3 DNA reads TGTGCCAGCAGCGAGGGACAGCCCGGCTCCTATAATTCACCCCTCCACTTT. This sequence encodes CASSEGQPGSYNSPLHF.

The chain links TRBV19 to TRBJ1-2; perhaps TRBD1 as D (6 bases). Germline loops: CDR1 LNHDA, CDR2 SQIVND (reference sequence). This CDR3 is 18 amino acids long. V lost 2 bases and J lost 4, with 23 bases in between. CDR3 DNA: TGTGCCAGTAGTATATCCCGGACAGCTCTTTCCCAGTTCTATGGCTACACCTTC. It encodes CASSISRTALSQFYGYTF. Complete variable domain (other parts from reference TRBV19 and TRBJ1-2): DGGITQSPKYLFRKEGQNVTLSCEQNLNHDAMYWYRQDPGQGLRLIYYSQIVNDFQKGDIAEGYSVSREKKESFPLTVTSAQKNPTAFYLCASSISRTALSQFYGYTFGSGTRLTVV.

This clone was observed a handful of times. This sequence joins TRBV5-1 and TRBJ1-6; 8 bases match TRBD1. V lost 0 bases and J lost 1; bases outside the gene matches: 6. CDR3 length equals 18 residues. The germline gives CDR1 SGHRS, CDR2 YFSETQ. The CDR3: CASSLVLRGQSYNSPLHF. DNA of the CDR3: TGCGCCAGCAGCTTGGTACTCAGGGGGCAATCCTATAATTCACCCCTCCACTTT. Full variable domain (rest looked up from reference TRBV5-1 and TRBJ1-6): KAGVTQTPRYLIKTRGQQVTLSCSPISGHRSVSWYQQTPGQGLQFLFEYFSETQRNKGNFPGRFSGRQFSNSRSEMNVSTLELGDSALYLCASSLVLRGQSYNSPLHFGNGTRLTVT.

This chain uses TRBV27 with TRBJ2-1; no firm D call. CDR3 length equals 12 residues. Germline-derived CDR1 and CDR2 are MNHEY and SMNVEV (reference sequence). The V end lost 2 bases, the J end lost 9 bases, and 8 bases lay between the germline ends. The DNA of the CDR3 is TGTGCCAGCAGTTTAGAGGCCGGTGAGCAGTTCTTC. Residues: CASSLEAGEQFF.